Below, 24 T cell receptor beta chains from the same sample are listed, as sequenced in a study of metastatic and nonmetastatic thyroid tumors. Nobody among the patients had been given any treatment before thyroid surgery. From the PCR reads, TCRdb re-called clones with MiXCR. Of about 92,000 clones detected, more than 13% appear once; the ten largest clones hold roughly 3.6%. Sequencing was done on a sample of blood. Receptor source: a female donor with papillary thyroid cancer or a benign thyroid nodule (not recorded which). Some clones in this sample may be carry-over from other donors' samples.

This clone was detected many times. The rearrangement joins TRBV9 to TRBJ1-2; D is undetermined. The CDR3 is 13 amino acids. Per the germline V gene, CDR1 is SGDLS and CDR2 is YYNGEE. Deletions cut 0 bases from V and 3 bases from J, with 6 bases between. The CDR3 sequence: CASSVVSDYGYTF. The CDR3 nucleotides are TGTGCCAGCAGCGTAGTGTCAGACTATGGCTACACCTTC.

As concerns this clone: This may come from a read error, since a much larger clone is one base off. The V gene is TRBV19, the J gene TRBJ1-5; D unclear. This CDR3 region has 13 residues. V lost 11 bases and J lost 4, with 15 bases in between. The germline CDR1 and CDR2 sequences are LNHDA and SQIVND (reference sequence). The CDR3 DNA sequence: TGTGCCGGTAACGCGGGCGCAAATCAGCCCCAGCATTTT. Its translation is CAGNAGANQPQHF.

The table lists this clone with a few counts. This may be a read error: a much more frequent sequence differs by one nucleotide. The chain has TRBV6-2 or TRBV6-3 and TRBJ1-1, with 10 bases aligning to TRBD1. Germline-derived CDR1 and CDR2 are MNHEY and SVGEGT. The CDR3 consists of 15 residues. V was pared by 6 bases and J by 5 bases, with 9 bases of the junction left unmatched. CDR3 DNA sequence: TGTGCCAGCAGCCTAACGGGACAGGGGATGACTGAAGCTTTCTTT. Its translation: CASSLTGQGMTEAFF.

The V gene is TRBV4-1, the J gene TRBJ1-1; the D gene is possibly TRBD1 (5 bases). V dropped 3 bases and J dropped 0 bases, with 17 bases sitting between them. From germline, CDR1 is MGHRA and CDR2 YSYEKL. This CDR3 spans 17 amino acids. The CDR3, as DNA: TGCGCCAGCAGCCAGGCTCCACCCGGGGCCATGAACACTGAAGCTTTCTTT. It encodes CASSQAPPGAMNTEAFF.

This clone was observed at least ten times. The chain links TRBV2 to TRBJ2-1; 9 bases are shared with TRBD2. The CDR3 extends over 17 amino acids. The germline CDR1 and CDR2 sequences are SNHLY and FYNNEI. V was clipped by 7 bases and J by 4 bases; unmatched bases: 14. The CDR3: CASTSGRGGPSYNEQFF. The CDR3 coding sequence is TGTGCCAGCACCTCAGGGCGGGGGGGCCCCAGTTACAATGAGCAGTTCTTC.

About this clone: At one of its ends the junction is not consistent with the germline gene, which may arise from a read error. The chain carries TRBV18 and TRBJ2-7; D is ambiguous. In germline, CDR1 is KGHSH, CDR2 LQKENI. The CDR3 loop spans 13 amino acids. CDR3 nucleotides: TGTGCCAACTCACCGTCGGAGTGGGACGAGCAGTACTTC. This codes for CANSPSEWDEQYF. Full variable domain (outside the CDR3, taken from reference TRBV18 and TRBJ2-7): NAGVMQNPRHLVRRRGQEARLRCSPMKGHSHVYWYRQLPEEGLKFMVYLQKENIIDESGMPKERFSAEFPKEGPSILRIQQVVRGDSAAYFCANSPSEWDEQYFGPGTRLTVT.

As concerns this clone: A clone one base away is much larger, so this may be a read error. Different DNA sequences within this sample yield the same CDR3. V is TRBV24-1 and J is TRBJ2-5, with D perhaps assigned TRBD1 or TRBD2 (6 bases each). In germline, CDR1 is KGHDR, CDR2 SFDVKD. This CDR3 has 14 residues. Trimming shortened V by 10 bases and J by 6 bases, and 20 bases separated the two germline ends. The CDR3 protein is CATRGSGDSKTQYF. The CDR3 nucleotides are TGTGCCACGAGGGGTTCAGGGGACTCGAAGACCCAGTACTTC.

This clone has a count of ten or more. The rearrangement links TRBV4-2 to TRBJ2-7; D remains unclear. V lost 1 base to trimming and J lost 2 bases, with 9 bases between them. The CDR3 extends over 14 amino acids. The germline gives CDR1 LGHNA, CDR2 YNFKEQ. The CDR3 loop is CASSQGTQAYEQYF. CDR3 in DNA: TGTGCCAGCAGCCAAGGAACCCAGGCCTACGAGCAGTACTTC.

This clone was counted at least ten times. This chain connects TRBV9 to TRBJ2-3; D ambiguous. Deletions cut 0 bases from V and 4 bases from J, with 3 bases between. Per germline, CDR1 SGDLS and CDR2 YYNGEE. The CDR3 spans 12 residues. CDR3 in DNA: TGTGCCAGCAGCGTAGTTCCAGATACGCAGTATTTT. It specifies CASSVVPDTQYF.

The sample holds a few counts of this clone. The chain employs TRBV2 and TRBJ1-5; no clear D gene. V lost 11 bases to trimming and J lost 4 bases, with 15 bases between them. Germline assignment: CDR1 SNHLY and CDR2 FYNNEI. This CDR3 is 13 amino acids long. CDR3 in DNA: TGTGCCGGCAATACTGGAGGAAATCAGCCCCAGCATTTT. This codes for CAGNTGGNQPQHF.

In this sample, this clone turned up a few times. This chain uses TRBV5-8 with TRBJ2-7; possibly TRBD2 for D (6 bases). Trimming removed 4 bases at V and 6 bases at J, with 17 bases between. The CDR3 runs 14 residues. Per the germline V gene, CDR1 is SGHTS and CDR2 is YDEGEE. In DNA, the CDR3 is TGTGCCAGCAGCCTAGAGAGGTCCGGGGGCGAGCAGTACTTC. Protein: CASSLERSGGEQYF.

This clone was recorded at least ten times. Possible read error: a much larger clone is one base away. Other DNA sequences in the same sample also yield this CDR3. This sequence joins TRBV28 and TRBJ2-7; 7 bases are shared with TRBD1. The germline V gene encodes CDR1 MDHEN and CDR2 SYDVKM. The CDR3 spans 14 residues. J was trimmed by 3 bases and V by 6 bases; bases with no gene match: 8. The CDR3, as DNA: TGTGCCAGCAGCCGGACAGGACCATTCTACGAGCAGTACTTC. It specifies CASSRTGPFYEQYF. The complete variable domain, with remaining parts taken from reference TRBV28 and TRBJ2-7, reads DVKVTQSSRYLVKRTGEKVFLECVQDMDHENMFWYRQDPGLGLRLIYFSYDVKMKEKGDIPEGYSVSREKKERFSLILESASTNQTSMYLCASSRTGPFYEQYFGPGTRLTVT.

This clone was seen ten or more times. The gene calls are TRBV2 and TRBJ2-7; no clear D. Per the germline V gene, CDR1 is SNHLY and CDR2 is FYNNEI. Trimming pared 5 bases from V and 0 bases from J, leaving 11 bases between. This CDR3 has 14 amino acids. The CDR3 reads CASSFNSASYEQYF. CDR3 nucleotides: TGTGCCAGCAGTTTCAACAGCGCCTCCTACGAGCAGTACTTC.

The chain recombines TRBV11-1 with TRBJ2-3; the match to TRBD2 covers 13 bases. Trimming removed 9 bases from V and 7 bases from J; junction bases left unmatched: 16. The CDR3 covers 17 residues. Germline CDR1 is SGHAT and CDR2 is FQDESV (reference sequence). CDR3 DNA sequence: TGTGCCAGTATCTCGACTGGACTAGCGGGAGTCGAAAATACGCAGTATTTT. It yields the protein CASISTGLAGVENTQYF.

Of note for this clone: One junction end disagrees with the germline gene, perhaps due to a read error. The J gene is TRBJ2-7, the V gene TRBV6-2 or TRBV6-3; a possible D gene is TRBD1 (5 bases). The germline CDR1 and CDR2 sequences are MNHEY and SVGEGT. The CDR3 length is 14 residues. The CDR3 sequence is CASSYGAQPYDQYF. In DNA, the CDR3 is TGTGCCAGCAGTTACGGGGCTCAACCCTACGACCAGTACTTC.

A remark on this clone: A much bigger clone sits one base away, suggesting this may be a read error. The chain has TRBV4-1 and TRBJ1-5; D is undetermined. CDR1 MGHRA and CDR2 YSYEKL come from the germline V gene. The CDR3 is made up of 13 amino acids. The V end was cut by 6 bases, the J end by 3 bases, with 9 bases between. The CDR3: CASSTWINQPQHF. For the CDR3, the DNA is TGCGCCAGCAGTACCTGGATCAATCAGCCCCAGCATTTT.

The sample holds many counts of this clone. The rearrangement joins TRBV7-6 to TRBJ2-2, with 8 bases aligning to TRBD2. V lost 5 bases to trimming and J lost 4 bases; unmatched junction nucleotides: 9. Germline values: CDR1 SGHVS, CDR2 FNYEAQ. This CDR3 region has 16 residues. Written as DNA, the CDR3 is TGTGCCAGCAGCCCACCGGGACTAGTGAGCACCGGGGAGCTGTTTTTT. Its protein is CASSPPGLVSTGELFF.

This clone occurred a few times. The chain recombines TRBV20-1 with TRBJ2-3, with D maybe TRBD2 (6 bases). The V end lost 6 bases, the J end lost 3 bases, and 10 bases lay between the germline ends. Germline CDR1 DFQATT, CDR2 SNEGSKA (reference sequence). This CDR3 has 12 amino acids. CDR3 residues: CSAGRGTDTQYF. The DNA for the CDR3 is TGCAGTGCAGGCCGGGGGACAGATACGCAGTATTTT.

As concerns this clone: A much larger clone sits a single nucleotide away, making a read error possible. This sequence joins TRBV7-2 and TRBJ2-3; D is ambiguous. Germline V gene data show CDR1 as SGHTA and CDR2 as FQGNSA. This CDR3 contains 15 residues. V gave up 4 bases and J gave up 4 bases, with 15 bases separating them. This chain's CDR3 is CASSSAWVSADTQYF. The CDR3 nucleotides read TGTGCCAGCAGCTCAGCATGGGTTTCGGCAGATACGCAGTATTTT.

This clone was observed at least ten times. V and J are TRBV7-9 and TRBJ2-5, with TRBD2 matching over 7 bases. V was pared by 4 bases and J by 5 bases, with 10 bases of the junction left unmatched. The CDR3 consists of 15 residues. Germline V gives CDR1 SEHNR, CDR2 FQNEAQ (reference sequence). The CDR3 protein is CASSSQAGLSETQYF. The CDR3, as DNA: TGTGCCAGCAGCTCACAAGCGGGGCTGAGTGAGACCCAGTACTTC.

This clone appeared many times. Mismatch with germline at one junction end may stem from a read error. The chain links TRBV6-1 to TRBJ1-1; the match to TRBD1 covers 7 bases. CDR1 MNHNS and CDR2 SASEGT come from the germline V gene. The CDR3 spans 12 residues. The CDR3 DNA follows: TGTGCCAGCAGTTCACGGACAGGTCATGATAACTTT. This translates into CASSSRTGHDNF.

Note on this clone: This may stem from a read error, because a much larger clone lies one nucleotide away. Other DNA sequences from this sample encode an identical CDR3 as well. This chain links TRBV2 with TRBJ1-2, with 7 bases matching TRBD1. The CDR3 contains 16 residues. Germline CDR1 and CDR2: SNHLY and FYNNEI. The CDR3 region is CASSEIMAGGIYGYTF. Written as DNA, the CDR3 is TGTGCCAGCAGTGAAATAATGGCAGGGGGGATCTATGGCTACACATTC. Based on the CDR3 plus reference TRBV2 and TRBJ1-2, the full variable domain is EPEVTQTPSHQVTQMGQEVILRCVPISNHLYFYWYRQILGQKVEFLVSFYNNEISEKSEIFDDQFSVERPDGSNFTLKIRSTKLEDSAMYFCASSEIMAGGIYGYTFGSGTRLTVV.

Many counts were recorded for this clone. The chain combines TRBV9 with TRBJ2-3; D unclear. Germline CDR1 and CDR2: SGDLS and YYNGEE. Deletions cut 0 bases from V and 2 bases from J, with 10 bases between. The CDR3 sequence is 15 residues long. For the CDR3, the DNA is TGTGCCAGCAGCGTAGAGGGCAGCCACACAGATACGCAGTATTTT. Its translation: CASSVEGSHTDTQYF.

This clone has a count of ten or more. V usage is TRBV30 and J usage is TRBJ2-2; D unresolved. The length of the CDR3 is 11 residues. V was clipped by 7 bases and J by 10 bases, with 13 bases between them. The germline V gene has CDR1 GTSNPN and CDR2 SVGIG (reference sequence). The CDR3 sequence is CASGSALELFF. The CDR3 coding sequence is TGTGCCTCCGGGTCAGCCCTGGAGCTGTTTTTT.